What follows is one T cell receptor (beta chain) and its context. Its antigen is undetermined. The data were produced by immunoSEQ multiplex PCR, yet TCRdb's version contains in-frame clones alone and is incomplete. This sample yields fewer than 40,000 clones, of which around 86% are seen a single time; roughly 7.6% belongs to the top ten. The data were taken from a study of somatic mutations in cytotoxic T cells in rheumatoid arthritis. Study-wide results and caveats: There were about an eighth of the roughly 60 patients in whom the largest CD8+ clone exceeded 20% of CD8+ cells.

What was sequenced was CD8+ T cells sorted from blood. The clonotype comes from an adult with rheumatoid arthritis.

The CDR3 loop is CASSPPALSNYGYTF. CDR3 bases: TGTGCCAGCTCACCCCCCGCCCTATCTAACTATGGCTACACCTTC. The chain is built from TRBV18 and TRBJ1-2; D is unresolved. Trimming took 3 bases from V and 0 from J, leaving 11 bases between them. The CDR3 extends over 15 amino acids. CDR1 and CDR2 from the germline V gene are KGHSH and LQKENI.